This T cell receptor (beta chain) comes out of a study of OX40 agonist ivuxolimab in advanced cancers. At the level of the study: Partial responses were achieved by three patients: one hepatocellular carcinoma, two cutaneous melanoma.

Measured with immunoSEQ multiplex PCR; TCRdb has only the in-frame clones, and not every one. Among around 69,000 clones listed, 84% were seen once. The germline gives CDR1 SQVTM, CDR2 ANQGSEA. Trimming shortened V by 5 bases and J by 3 bases, and 15 bases separated the two germline ends. The CDR3 runs 14 residues. General study findings and limits: Fewer expanded clones were found on average in CD4+ than in CD8+ T cells. CD4+ and CD8+ blood T cells expanded clonally by week 6 at 0.1 to 3.0 mg/kg.

Worth noting for this clone: Antigen specificity is unknown.

Sequencing used CD4+ or CD8+ T cells sorted from blood, obtained in a trial of the OX40 agonist ivuxolimab. The genes are TRBV29-1 and TRBJ2-3, with D unclear. The clonotype comes from an adult with an advanced solid tumor such as melanoma, head and neck, liver or kidney cancer. The CDR3 spells CSVRSDMWTDTQYF. The CDR3 DNA is TGCAGCGTTAGGTCGGATATGTGGACAGATACGCAGTATTTT.